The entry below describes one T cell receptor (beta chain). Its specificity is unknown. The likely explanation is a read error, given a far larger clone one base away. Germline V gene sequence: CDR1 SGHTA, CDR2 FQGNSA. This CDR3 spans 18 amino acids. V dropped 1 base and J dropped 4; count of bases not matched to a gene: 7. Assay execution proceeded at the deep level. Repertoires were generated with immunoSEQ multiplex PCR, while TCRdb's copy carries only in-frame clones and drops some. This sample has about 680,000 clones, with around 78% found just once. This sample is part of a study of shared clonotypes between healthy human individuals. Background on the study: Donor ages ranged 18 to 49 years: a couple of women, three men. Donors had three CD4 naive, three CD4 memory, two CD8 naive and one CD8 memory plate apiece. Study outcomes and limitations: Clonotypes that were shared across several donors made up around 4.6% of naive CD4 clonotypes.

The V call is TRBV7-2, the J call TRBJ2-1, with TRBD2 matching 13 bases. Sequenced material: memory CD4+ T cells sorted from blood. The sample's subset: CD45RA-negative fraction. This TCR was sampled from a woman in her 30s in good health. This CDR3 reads CASSLEGTSGKFYNEQFF. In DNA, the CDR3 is TGTGCCAGCAGCTTAGAGGGGACTAGCGGGAAGTTTTACAATGAGCAGTTCTTC.